These 30 T cell receptor beta chains share one sample of origin, sequenced in a study of T-cell reconstitution after alpha-beta-depleted transplantation in children. For TCRbeta, the library was prepared with unique molecular identifiers. TCRdb reprocessed the PCR reads with MiXCR, giving one entry per CDR3 protein. The sample includes about 610,000 distinct CDR3 sequences, roughly a tenth of them seen just once. The sequences come from PBMCs from the stem cell graft donor, collected from the stem cell graft. These receptors all stem from a human donor who donated a stem cell graft to a child with acute myeloid leukemia.

This clonotype was detected many times. The chain couples TRBV5-6 to TRBJ2-1; no reliable D call. The germline V and J ends were trimmed by 2 bases and 0 bases, with 9 bases remaining between them. Germline V gene data show CDR1 as SGHDT and CDR2 as YYEEEE. This CDR3 has 15 residues. CDR3 sequence (DNA): TGTGCCAGCAGCTTTACTTCGAGCTCCTACAATGAGCAGTTCTTC. Translation gives CASSFTSSSYNEQFF.

The J gene is TRBJ2-7, the V gene TRBV3-1; TRBD2 matches 11 bases. The germline V gene encodes CDR1 LGHDT and CDR2 YNNKEL (reference sequence). The CDR3 is made up of 15 amino acids. The V segment lost 0 bases and the J segment 7 bases; nucleotides outside the gene matches: 5. The CDR3 region has the DNA TGTGCCAGCAGCCAAGAACTAGCGGGAGTGGGGGAGCAGTACTTC. The encoded protein is CASSQELAGVGEQYF.

This chain connects TRBV30 to TRBJ1-1; the D is unclear. The CDR3 spans 13 residues. V was clipped by 1 base and J by 1 base, with 7 bases between them. Germline assignment: CDR1 GTSNPN and CDR2 SVGIG (reference sequence). The CDR3 reads CAWSEDRNTEAFF. CDR3 DNA: TGTGCCTGGAGTGAAGATAGGAACACTGAAGCTTTCTTT.

This clonotype appeared many times. The V call is TRBV10-3, the J call TRBJ2-7; TRBD2 matches at 12 bases. V shed 4 bases, J shed 3 bases, and the junction held 4 bases outside the gene matches. Germline V gene sequence: CDR1 ENHRY, CDR2 SYGVKD. The CDR3 totals 15 residues. In nucleotides, the CDR3 is TGTGCCATCAGTGGACTAGCGGGAGAGATCTACGAGCAGTACTTC. Translating gives CAISGLAGEIYEQYF.

V and J are TRBV18 and TRBJ2-7; perhaps D is TRBD1 or TRBD2 (5 bases each). The CDR3 is made up of 15 amino acids. Germline values: CDR1 KGHSH, CDR2 LQKENI. V lost 3 bases and J 3 bases, leaving 15 bases between the germline ends. In DNA, the CDR3 is TGTGCCAGCTCACCGAACCGAGGGGTATACTACGAGCAGTACTTC. Amino acids: CASSPNRGVYYEQYF.

The rearrangement joins TRBV10-3 to TRBJ2-1; 9 bases are shared with TRBD1. V lost 5 bases to trimming and J lost 12 bases; unmatched junction nucleotides: 17. The CDR3 totals 16 residues. The germline V gene encodes CDR1 ENHRY and CDR2 SYGVKD. CDR3: CAISLTGTGWRSGQFF. The CDR3 DNA is TGTGCCATCAGTTTGACCGGGACAGGGTGGAGATCGGGGCAGTTCTTC.

Ten or more counts support this clonotype. V usage is TRBV29-1 and J usage is TRBJ2-5; TRBD1 might be the D (6 bases). Germline V gives CDR1 SQVTM, CDR2 ANQGSEA. This CDR3 region has 15 residues. Trimming removed 6 bases at V and 5 bases at J, with 22 bases between. The CDR3 region is CSVWAPGEREETQYF. CDR3 nucleotides: TGCAGCGTCTGGGCACCAGGGGAACGTGAGGAGACCCAGTACTTC.

This chain joins TRBV20-1 and TRBJ2-7; 9 nucleotides line up with TRBD2. V was clipped by 0 bases and J by 2 bases; unmatched bases: 5. CDR1 DFQATT and CDR2 SNEGSKA come from the germline V gene (reference sequence). The CDR3 spans 15 residues. The CDR3 is CSARDGIAGAYEQYF. CDR3 DNA: TGCAGTGCTAGAGATGGAATAGCGGGGGCCTACGAGCAGTACTTC.

This clonotype has ten or more counts. The genes are TRBV6-1 and TRBJ1-5; 8 bases agree with TRBD1. Germline V lookup: CDR1 MNHNS, CDR2 SASEGT. The junction had 5 bases not matched to a gene; V was cut back by 3 bases and J by 4 bases. The CDR3 covers 15 residues. CDR3 nucleotides: TGTGCCAGCAGTGAGTCAGGGGGCAGGAATCAGCCCCAGCATTTT. Its protein product is CASSESGGRNQPQHF.

The sample holds a few counts of this clonotype. The chain recombines TRBV6-6 with TRBJ2-1, with no clear D. Looked up from germline, CDR1 is MNHNY and CDR2 is SVGAGI (reference sequence). There are 11 residues in the CDR3. V lost 3 bases to trimming and J lost 10 bases, with 7 bases between them. The CDR3 DNA is TGTGCCAGCAGTTATAGTTTGGAGCAGTTCTTC. Translated, it gives CASSYSLEQFF.

This clonotype occurred a few times. The chain combines TRBV7-3 with TRBJ2-3; 8 nucleotides align to TRBD2. CDR3 length equals 16 residues. Germline lookup yields CDR1 SGHTA and CDR2 FQGTGA. J was trimmed by 4 bases and V by 1 base; bases with no gene match: 7. The CDR3 coding sequence is TGTGCCAGCAGCTTAAGGTCGGGAGGGCCGCCAGATACGCAGTATTTT. It specifies CASSLRSGGPPDTQYF.

In its sample, this clonotype was seen many times. The gene calls are TRBV5-1 and TRBJ2-7; 7 bases match TRBD2. CDR3 length: 16 amino acids. Germline CDR1 and CDR2: SGHRS and YFSETQ. J lost 2 bases, V lost 1 base, and 9 bases had no gene match. The CDR3 sequence: CASSLFSGGHTYEQYF. The CDR3 DNA is TGCGCCAGCAGCTTGTTCTCGGGAGGCCACACCTACGAGCAGTACTTC. Complete variable domain (other parts from reference TRBV5-1 and TRBJ2-7): KAGVTQTPRYLIKTRGQQVTLSCSPISGHRSVSWYQQTPGQGLQFLFEYFSETQRNKGNFPGRFSGRQFSNSRSEMNVSTLELGDSALYLCASSLFSGGHTYEQYFGPGTRLTVT.

This clonotype was detected a few times. The chain employs TRBV7-3 and TRBJ2-2, with D perhaps being TRBD1 or TRBD2 (5 bases each). The V end lost 5 bases, the J end lost 6 bases, and 16 bases lay between the germline ends. The CDR3 extends over 15 amino acids. Germline CDR1 SGHTA, CDR2 FQGTGA. CDR3 loop: CASSGDGRAAGELFF. Here the CDR3 DNA reads TGTGCCAGCAGCGGGGACGGCAGGGCCGCCGGGGAGCTGTTTTTT.

This clonotype was recorded a few times. The chain couples TRBV28 to TRBJ2-7; 12 nucleotides line up with TRBD2. The CDR3 runs 16 residues. V shed 5 bases and J 5 bases; nucleotides not matched to a gene: 10. The V gene's germline CDR1 is MDHEN and CDR2 SYDVKM. The CDR3 coding sequence is TGTGCCAGCAGTCCATGGACTAGCGGGAAGGCCAACGAGCAGTACTTC. Residues: CASSPWTSGKANEQYF.

The CDR3 reads CSARDKGQGVSVAFF. The CDR3 region has the DNA TGCAGTGCTAGAGATAAGGGACAGGGCGTGTCGGTAGCTTTCTTT. The rearrangement links TRBV20-1 to TRBJ1-1, with 9 bases that match TRBD1. The germline V gene encodes CDR1 DFQATT and CDR2 SNEGSKA (reference sequence). Unmatched junction bases numbered 12, after V lost 0 bases and J lost 10 bases. This CDR3 is built from 15 residues.

This chain links TRBV12-3 or TRBV12-4 with TRBJ2-7; TRBD1 agrees at 10 bases. V dropped 4 bases and J dropped 6; count of bases not matched to a gene: 6. The CDR3 runs to 14 residues. CDR3 residues: CASSSGTGAAEQYF. Here the CDR3 DNA reads TGTGCCAGCAGTTCCGGGACAGGGGCTGCCGAGCAGTACTTC.

This clonotype was detected only a few times. The rearrangement uses TRBV28 and TRBJ1-1; 7 bases are shared with TRBD1. Trimming took 3 bases from V and 4 from J; bases not matched to a gene: 5. This CDR3 has 14 residues. The germline gives CDR1 MDHEN, CDR2 SYDVKM. CDR3 nucleotide sequence: TGTGCCAGCAGTTTTCAGGGGGAGGCCACTGAAGCTTTCTTT. Translating it yields CASSFQGEATEAFF. The complete variable domain, with remaining parts taken from reference TRBV28 and TRBJ1-1, reads DVKVTQSSRYLVKRTGEKVFLECVQDMDHENMFWYRQDPGLGLRLIYFSYDVKMKEKGDIPEGYSVSREKKERFSLILESASTNQTSMYLCASSFQGEATEAFFGQGTRLTVV.

The V gene is TRBV2, the J gene TRBJ2-5; the match to TRBD1 covers 9 bases. CDR3 length: 15 residues. The junction had 11 bases not matched to a gene; V was cut back by 8 bases and J by 4 bases. CDR1 and CDR2 (germline): SNHLY, FYNNEI. CDR3 residues: CASPRDRARRETQYF. The DNA of the CDR3 is TGTGCCAGCCCTCGGGACAGGGCCCGAAGAGAGACCCAGTACTTC.

This chain links TRBV5-1 with TRBJ2-2; no definite D call. V dropped 4 bases and J dropped 0 bases, with 10 bases sitting between them. Germline-derived CDR1 and CDR2 are SGHRS and YFSETQ. The CDR3 is 15 amino acids. As DNA, the CDR3 is TGCGCCAGCAGCCCGAACGGCCCGAACACCGGGGAGCTGTTTTTT. As protein: CASSPNGPNTGELFF.

This clonotype was picked up a small number of times. V gene TRBV6-4 combines with J gene TRBJ2-1; 10 nucleotides match TRBD1. This CDR3 is 14 amino acids long. CDR1 and CDR2 (germline): MRHNA, SNTAGT. After removal of 8 bases from V and 4 bases from J, the junction contained 5 bases not matched to a gene. CDR3 amino acids: CASHDRGQYNEQFF. The CDR3 nucleotides are TGTGCCAGCCACGACAGGGGGCAATACAATGAGCAGTTCTTC.

This clonotype was counted at least ten times. J is TRBJ2-2 and V is TRBV12-3 or TRBV12-4; D gene ambiguous. Trimming left V 6 bases short and J 4 bases short, with 18 bases between. This CDR3 has 16 amino acids. CDR3 in DNA: TGTGCCAGCAGCGTCCTGGAAGCGTCGCGCACCGGGGAGCTGTTTTTT. Protein sequence: CASSVLEASRTGELFF.

This clonotype was seen repeatedly, ten times or more. V usage is TRBV20-1 and J usage is TRBJ2-1; 9 bases match TRBD2. CDR1 and CDR2 from the germline V gene are DFQATT and SNEGSKA (reference sequence). The trim removed 5 bases at V and 5 bases at J, leaving 7 bases unmatched. This CDR3 region has 14 residues. The CDR3 region has the DNA TGCAGTGCTGAACCCGGCGGGAGGGACAATGAGCAGTTCTTC. It specifies CSAEPGGRDNEQFF.

The sample holds many counts of this clonotype. This chain uses TRBV5-5 with TRBJ2-5; 11 bases align to TRBD2. Trimming cost V 0 bases and J 10 bases; bases outside gene matches: 8. From germline, CDR1 is SGHKS and CDR2 YYEKEE (reference sequence). The CDR3 runs to 15 residues. As DNA, the CDR3 is TGTGCCAGCAGCTTGGTAGCGGGGGGGACCGTGGACCAGTACTTC. It translates to CASSLVAGGTVDQYF.

A few counts support this clonotype. V and J are TRBV6-6 and TRBJ2-3; D not certain. The CDR3 totals 11 residues. Trimming pared 7 bases from V and 7 bases from J, leaving 9 bases between. From germline, CDR1 is MNHNY and CDR2 SVGAGI (reference sequence). In DNA form, the CDR3 reads TGTGCCAGCACCGACGCCTATACGCAGTATTTT. Its protein is CASTDAYTQYF.

This clonotype was found a few times. The chain has TRBV4-3 and TRBJ2-7; 8 bases are shared with TRBD1. Germline values: CDR1 LGHNA, CDR2 YSLEER. J gave up 7 bases and V 4 bases, and 12 bases lay outside the gene matches. The CDR3 consists of 15 residues. The DNA of the CDR3 is TGCGCCAGCAGCCTAGCAGACAGGGGTCTTAGTGAGCAGTACTTC. Protein: CASSLADRGLSEQYF.

The genes are TRBV12-3 or TRBV12-4 and TRBJ2-3; 12 bases map to TRBD1. The CDR3 loop spans 14 amino acids. V lost 4 bases to trimming and J lost 11 bases; unmatched junction nucleotides: 7. The CDR3 region has the DNA TGTGCCAGCAGTTGGGGACAGGGGGCGCCGGGGCAGTATTTT. Translation gives CASSWGQGAPGQYF.

At least ten counts were recorded for this clonotype. The rearrangement uses TRBV2 and TRBJ2-3; D not certain. This CDR3 region has 15 residues. V lost 1 base and J lost 0, with 8 bases in between. Looked up from germline, CDR1 is SNHLY and CDR2 is FYNNEI. The CDR3 region has the DNA TGTGCCAGCAGTGAAGACACATCTAGCACAGATACGCAGTATTTT. Residues: CASSEDTSSTDTQYF.

This clonotype was seen only a few times. V is TRBV20-1 and J is TRBJ2-5; D possibly corresponds to TRBD2 (5 bases). This CDR3 has 13 residues. CDR1 and CDR2 from the germline V gene are DFQATT and SNEGSKA (reference sequence). The V end lost 3 bases, the J end lost 2 bases, and 10 bases lay between the germline ends. DNA of the CDR3: TGCAGTGCTAGGATAGCGAAACAAGAGACCCAGTACTTC. Protein product: CSARIAKQETQYF.

This clonotype was found many times. The chain has TRBV12-3 or TRBV12-4 and TRBJ2-1; unclear D gene. The V and J ends lost 3 bases and 6 bases respectively, with 6 bases between them. There are 12 residues in the CDR3. CDR3 loop: CASSFSINEQFF. DNA of the CDR3: TGTGCCAGCAGTTTTTCTATCAATGAGCAGTTCTTC.

This clonotype was counted a few times. V is TRBV29-1 and J is TRBJ2-3; 7 bases line up with TRBD1. The germline V gene encodes CDR1 SQVTM and CDR2 ANQGSEA. CDR3 length: 15 amino acids. With V trimmed by 0 bases and J by 6 bases, 9 bases remained unmatched. The CDR3 reads CSVEDPRQGKDTQYF. CDR3 DNA sequence: TGCAGCGTTGAAGACCCCCGACAGGGAAAGGATACGCAGTATTTT.